This TCR beta chain was captured in a study of vaccination and CD4 T cells after COVID-19. On this clonotype: No antigen is known for it.

The Oncomine TCR Beta short-read assay was applied to DNA of cultured CD4+ T cells. TCRdb reprocessed the PCR reads via MiXCR and lists one record per CDR3 protein. In the table there are 20,000 or so distinct CDR3 sequences, approximately 50% of which are singletons. Treatment denoted: roughly nine-day PBMC culture with coronavirus spike peptide pools or control peptides (ViraFEST assay). Peptide-pool expansion of antigen-specific T cells preceded TCR sequencing in ViraFEST. Spanning March to December 2020, the positive PCR dates came before US Alpha, Beta and Delta variants. Wells contained around 2 million PBMCs each, and these were cultured with about 9.2 IU/ml IL-2 and about 11 ug/ml peptide pools. The CDR3 sequence is 15 residues long. V lost 4 bases to trimming and J lost 0 bases, with 12 bases between them. From germline, CDR1 is SNHLY and CDR2 FYNNEI.

This receptor was taken from a human donor who had recovered from COVID-19. Sequences were obtained from CD4+ T cells from blood, cultured in vitro. The gene calls are TRBV2 and TRBJ1-2; D is unclear. This CDR3 reads CASSVTVDANYGYTF. The DNA for the CDR3 is TGTGCCAGCAGTGTGACGGTTGATGCTAACTATGGCTACACCTTC.